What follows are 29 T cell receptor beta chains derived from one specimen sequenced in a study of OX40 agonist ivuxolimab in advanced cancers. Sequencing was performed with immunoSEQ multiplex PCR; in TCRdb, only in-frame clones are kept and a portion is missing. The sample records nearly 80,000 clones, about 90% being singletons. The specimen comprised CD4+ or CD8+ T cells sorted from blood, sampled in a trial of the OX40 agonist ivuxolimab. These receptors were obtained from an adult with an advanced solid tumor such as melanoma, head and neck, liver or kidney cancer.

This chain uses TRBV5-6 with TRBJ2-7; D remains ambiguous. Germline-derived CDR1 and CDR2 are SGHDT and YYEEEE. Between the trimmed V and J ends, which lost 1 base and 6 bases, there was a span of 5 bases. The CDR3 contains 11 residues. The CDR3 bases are TGTGCCAGCAGCTTGTCTCGCGAGCAGTACTTC. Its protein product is CASSLSREQYF.

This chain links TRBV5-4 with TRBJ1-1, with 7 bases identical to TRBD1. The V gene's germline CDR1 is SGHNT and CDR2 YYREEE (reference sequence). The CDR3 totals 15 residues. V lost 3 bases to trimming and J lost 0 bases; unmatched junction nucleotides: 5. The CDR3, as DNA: TGTGCCAGCAGCTGGGACAGTACCGTGAACACTGAAGCTTTCTTT. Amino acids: CASSWDSTVNTEAFF.

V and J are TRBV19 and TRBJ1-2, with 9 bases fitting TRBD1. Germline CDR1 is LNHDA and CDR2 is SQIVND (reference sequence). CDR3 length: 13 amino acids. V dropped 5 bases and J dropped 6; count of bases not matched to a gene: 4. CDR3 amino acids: CASSVTGGDGYTF. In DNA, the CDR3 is TGTGCCAGTAGTGTCACAGGGGGCGATGGCTACACCTTC.

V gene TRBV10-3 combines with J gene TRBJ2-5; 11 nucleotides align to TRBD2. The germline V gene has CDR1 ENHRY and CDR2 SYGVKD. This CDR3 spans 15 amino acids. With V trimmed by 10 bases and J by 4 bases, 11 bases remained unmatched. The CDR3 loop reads CATAPTSGRRETQYF. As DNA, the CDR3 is TGTGCCACCGCACCTACTAGCGGGAGAAGAGAGACCCAGTACTTC.

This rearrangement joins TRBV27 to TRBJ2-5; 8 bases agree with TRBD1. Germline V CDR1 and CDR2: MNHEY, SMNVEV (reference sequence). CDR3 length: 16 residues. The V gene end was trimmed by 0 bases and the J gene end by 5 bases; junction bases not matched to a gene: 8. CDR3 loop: CASSLSLAGGRETQYF. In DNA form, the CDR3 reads TGTGCCAGCAGTTTATCACTGGCAGGGGGCAGGGAGACCCAGTACTTC.

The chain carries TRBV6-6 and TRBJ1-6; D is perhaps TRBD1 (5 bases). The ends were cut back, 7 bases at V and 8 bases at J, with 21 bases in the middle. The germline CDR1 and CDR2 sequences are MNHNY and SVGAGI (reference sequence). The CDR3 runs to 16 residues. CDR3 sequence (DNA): TGTGCCAGCACCCCGGCCAGGGTAGTGGAGCATTCACCCCTCCACTTT. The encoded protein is CASTPARVVEHSPLHF.

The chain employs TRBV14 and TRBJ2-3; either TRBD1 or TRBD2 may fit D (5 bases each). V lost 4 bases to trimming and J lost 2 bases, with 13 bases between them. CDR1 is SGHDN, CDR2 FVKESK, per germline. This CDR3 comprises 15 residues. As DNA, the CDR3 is TGTGCCAGCAGCCCCCCGGGGACCTACACAGATACGCAGTATTTT. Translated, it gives CASSPPGTYTDTQYF.

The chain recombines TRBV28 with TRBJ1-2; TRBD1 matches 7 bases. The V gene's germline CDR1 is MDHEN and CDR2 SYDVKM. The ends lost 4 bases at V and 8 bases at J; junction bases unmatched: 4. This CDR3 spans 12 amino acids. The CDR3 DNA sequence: TGTGCCAGCAGTTACAGGGGAGAGGGCTACACCTTC. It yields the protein CASSYRGEGYTF.

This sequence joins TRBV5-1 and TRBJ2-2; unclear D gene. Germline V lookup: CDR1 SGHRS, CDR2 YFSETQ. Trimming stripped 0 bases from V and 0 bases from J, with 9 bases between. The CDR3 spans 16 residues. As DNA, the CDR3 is TGCGCCAGCAGCTTGGCGGTCCAAGCGAACACCGGGGAGCTGTTTTTT. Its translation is CASSLAVQANTGELFF.

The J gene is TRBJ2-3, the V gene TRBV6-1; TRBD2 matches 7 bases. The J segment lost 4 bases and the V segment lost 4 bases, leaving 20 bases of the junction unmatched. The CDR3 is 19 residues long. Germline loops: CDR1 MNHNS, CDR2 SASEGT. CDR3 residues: CASSAYRGLRRTQSDTQYF. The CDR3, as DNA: TGTGCCAGCAGTGCATACCGGGGACTAAGGCGGACACAGTCAGATACGCAGTATTTT.

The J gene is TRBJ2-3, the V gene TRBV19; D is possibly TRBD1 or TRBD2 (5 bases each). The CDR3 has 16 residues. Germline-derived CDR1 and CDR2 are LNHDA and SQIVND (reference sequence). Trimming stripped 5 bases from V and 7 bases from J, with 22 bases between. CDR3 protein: CASSSSGTVLENTQYF. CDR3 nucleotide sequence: TGTGCCAGTAGTTCCTCCGGGACGGTGCTCGAAAATACGCAGTATTTT.

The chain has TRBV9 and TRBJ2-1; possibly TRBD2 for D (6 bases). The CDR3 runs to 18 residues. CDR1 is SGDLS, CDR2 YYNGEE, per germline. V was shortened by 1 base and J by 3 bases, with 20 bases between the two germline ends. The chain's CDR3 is CASSVSAGTPTYYNEQFF. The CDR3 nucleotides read TGTGCCAGCAGCGTATCAGCCGGGACTCCTACCTACTACAATGAGCAGTTCTTC. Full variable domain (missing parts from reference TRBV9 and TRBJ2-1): DSGVTQTPKHLITATGQRVTLRCSPRSGDLSVYWYQQSLDQGLQFLIQYYNGEERAKGNILERFSAQQFPDLHSELNLSSLELGDSALYFCASSVSAGTPTYYNEQFFGPGTRLTVL.

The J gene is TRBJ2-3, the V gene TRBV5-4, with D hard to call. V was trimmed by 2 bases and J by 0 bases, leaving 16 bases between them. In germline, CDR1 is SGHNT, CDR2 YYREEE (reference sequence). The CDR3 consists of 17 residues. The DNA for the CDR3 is TGTGCCAGCAGCTTAGACACACCTGGGCTTAGCACAGATACGCAGTATTTT. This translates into CASSLDTPGLSTDTQYF.

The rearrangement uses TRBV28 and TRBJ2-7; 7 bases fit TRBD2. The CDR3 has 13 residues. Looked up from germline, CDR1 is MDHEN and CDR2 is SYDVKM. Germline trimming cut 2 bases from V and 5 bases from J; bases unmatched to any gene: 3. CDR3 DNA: TGTGCCAGCAGTTTAGCGGGAGAAAACGAGCAGTACTTC. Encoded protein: CASSLAGENEQYF.

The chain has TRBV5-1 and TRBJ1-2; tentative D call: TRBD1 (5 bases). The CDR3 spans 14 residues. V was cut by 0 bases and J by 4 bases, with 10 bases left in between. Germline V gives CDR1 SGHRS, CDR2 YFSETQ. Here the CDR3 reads CASSLEPGGYGYTF. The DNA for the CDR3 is TGCGCCAGCAGCTTGGAGCCGGGGGGCTATGGCTACACCTTC.

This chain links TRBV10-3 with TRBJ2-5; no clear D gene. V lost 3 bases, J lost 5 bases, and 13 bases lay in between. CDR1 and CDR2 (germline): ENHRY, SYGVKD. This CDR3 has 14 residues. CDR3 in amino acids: CAISDASSRETQYF. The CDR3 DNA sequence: TGTGCCATCAGTGACGCCAGTTCGCGGGAGACCCAGTACTTC.

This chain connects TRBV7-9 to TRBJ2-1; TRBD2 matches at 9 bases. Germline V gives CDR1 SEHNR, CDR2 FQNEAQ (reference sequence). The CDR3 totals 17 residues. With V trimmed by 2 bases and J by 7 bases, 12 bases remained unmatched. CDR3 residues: CASSLHRLAGMENEQFF. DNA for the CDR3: TGTGCCAGCAGCTTACATAGGCTAGCGGGAATGGAGAATGAGCAGTTCTTC.

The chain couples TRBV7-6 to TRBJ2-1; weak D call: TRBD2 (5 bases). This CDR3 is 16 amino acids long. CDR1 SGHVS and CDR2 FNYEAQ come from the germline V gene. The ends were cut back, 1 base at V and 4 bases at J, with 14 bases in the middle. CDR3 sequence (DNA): TGTGCCAGCAGCTTAGAATCTAGCAGGACGTACAATGAGCAGTTCTTC. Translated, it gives CASSLESSRTYNEQFF.

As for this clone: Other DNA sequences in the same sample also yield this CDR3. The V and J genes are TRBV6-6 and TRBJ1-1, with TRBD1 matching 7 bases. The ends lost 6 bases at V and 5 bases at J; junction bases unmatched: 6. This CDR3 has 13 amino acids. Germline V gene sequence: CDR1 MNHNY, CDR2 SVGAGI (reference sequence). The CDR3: CASRMTGRTEAFF. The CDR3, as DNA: TGTGCCAGCAGGATGACAGGGAGGACTGAAGCTTTCTTT.

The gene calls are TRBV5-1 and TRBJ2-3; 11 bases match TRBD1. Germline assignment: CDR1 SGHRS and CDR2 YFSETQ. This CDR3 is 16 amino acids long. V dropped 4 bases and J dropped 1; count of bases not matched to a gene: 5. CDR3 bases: TGCGCCAGCAGCCTACCGGGACAGGGGGGCACAGATACGCAGTATTTT. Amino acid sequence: CASSLPGQGGTDTQYF.

In DNA, the CDR3 is TGTGCCAGCAGTTTGACCAGGGTGCGATTAACTGGGGCCAACGTCCTGACTTTC. This sequence encodes CASSLTRVRLTGANVLTF. V is TRBV28 and J is TRBJ2-6; possibly TRBD1 for D (5 bases). Germline-derived CDR1 and CDR2 are MDHEN and SYDVKM. V was clipped by 3 bases and J by 2 bases, with 17 bases between them. This CDR3 comprises 18 residues.

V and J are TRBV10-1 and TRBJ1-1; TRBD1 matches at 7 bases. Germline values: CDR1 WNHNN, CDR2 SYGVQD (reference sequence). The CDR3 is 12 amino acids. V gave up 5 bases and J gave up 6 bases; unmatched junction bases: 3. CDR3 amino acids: CASSSGTAEAFF. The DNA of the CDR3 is TGCGCCAGCAGTTCGGGGACAGCTGAAGCTTTCTTT.

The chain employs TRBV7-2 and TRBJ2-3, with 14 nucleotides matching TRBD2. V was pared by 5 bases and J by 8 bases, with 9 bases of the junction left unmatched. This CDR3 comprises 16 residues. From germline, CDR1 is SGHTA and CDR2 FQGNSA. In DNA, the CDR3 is TGTGCCAGCAGCCAGGGGGGACTAGCGGGAGAGGGTACGCAGTATTTT. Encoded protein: CASSQGGLAGEGTQYF.

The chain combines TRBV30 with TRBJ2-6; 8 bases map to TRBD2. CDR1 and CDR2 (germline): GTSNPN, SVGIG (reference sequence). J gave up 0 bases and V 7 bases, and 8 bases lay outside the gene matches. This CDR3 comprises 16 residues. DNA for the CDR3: TGTGCCTCCACGACTAGCGCGAGCTCTGGGGCCAACGTCCTGACTTTC. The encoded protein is CASTTSASSGANVLTF.

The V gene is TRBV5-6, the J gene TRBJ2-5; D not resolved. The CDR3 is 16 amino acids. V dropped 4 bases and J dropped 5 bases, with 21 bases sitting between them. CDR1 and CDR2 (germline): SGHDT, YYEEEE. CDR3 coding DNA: TGTGCCAGCAGCAAGATGGCGTGGGCGGAGACGGAGACCCAGTACTTC. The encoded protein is CASSKMAWAETETQYF.

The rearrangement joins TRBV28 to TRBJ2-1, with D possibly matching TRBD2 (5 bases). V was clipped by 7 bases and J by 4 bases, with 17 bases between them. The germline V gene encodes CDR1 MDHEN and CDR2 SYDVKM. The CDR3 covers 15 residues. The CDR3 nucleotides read TGTGCCAGCACCAATCCCGGGATCACATACAATGAGCAGTTCTTC. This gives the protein CASTNPGITYNEQFF.

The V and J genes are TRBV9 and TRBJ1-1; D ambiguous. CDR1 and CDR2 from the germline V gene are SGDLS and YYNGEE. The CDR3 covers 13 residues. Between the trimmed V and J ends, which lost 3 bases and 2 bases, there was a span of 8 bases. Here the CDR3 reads CASSAGRNTEAFF. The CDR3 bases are TGTGCCAGCAGCGCCGGAAGAAACACTGAAGCTTTCTTT. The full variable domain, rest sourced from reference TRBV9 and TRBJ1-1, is DSGVTQTPKHLITATGQRVTLRCSPRSGDLSVYWYQQSLDQGLQFLIQYYNGEERAKGNILERFSAQQFPDLHSELNLSSLELGDSALYFCASSAGRNTEAFFGQGTRLTVV.

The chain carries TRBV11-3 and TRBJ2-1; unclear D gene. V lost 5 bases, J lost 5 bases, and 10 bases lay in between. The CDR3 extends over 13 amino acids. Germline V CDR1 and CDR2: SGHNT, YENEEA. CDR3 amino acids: CASSNRDNNEQFF. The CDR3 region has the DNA TGTGCCAGCAGCAACCGAGACAACAATGAGCAGTTCTTC.

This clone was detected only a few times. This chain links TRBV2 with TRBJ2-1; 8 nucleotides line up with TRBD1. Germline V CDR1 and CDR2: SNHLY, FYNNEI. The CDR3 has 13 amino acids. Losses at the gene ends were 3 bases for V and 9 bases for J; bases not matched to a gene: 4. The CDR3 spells CASSEDRVGEQFF. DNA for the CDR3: TGTGCCAGCAGTGAGGACAGGGTGGGTGAGCAGTTCTTC.